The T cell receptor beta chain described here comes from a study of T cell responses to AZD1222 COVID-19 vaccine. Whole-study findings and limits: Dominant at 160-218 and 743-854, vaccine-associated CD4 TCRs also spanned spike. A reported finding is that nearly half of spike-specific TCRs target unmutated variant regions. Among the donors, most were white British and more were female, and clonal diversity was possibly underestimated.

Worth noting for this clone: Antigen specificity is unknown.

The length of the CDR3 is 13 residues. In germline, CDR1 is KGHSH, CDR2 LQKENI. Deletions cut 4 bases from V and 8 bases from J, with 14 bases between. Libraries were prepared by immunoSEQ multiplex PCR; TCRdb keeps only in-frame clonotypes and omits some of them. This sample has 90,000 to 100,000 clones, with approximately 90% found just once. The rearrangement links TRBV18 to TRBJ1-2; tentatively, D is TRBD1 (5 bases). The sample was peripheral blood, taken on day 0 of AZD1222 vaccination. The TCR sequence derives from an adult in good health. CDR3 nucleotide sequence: TGTGCCAGCTCACTCCCAGCGGGGGGGGGCTACACCTTC. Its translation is CASSLPAGGGYTF.